The entry below gives a single T cell receptor (beta chain) sequence along with its context. V lost 5 bases, J lost 10 bases, and 8 bases stayed unmatched. Germline loops: CDR1 SGHDT, CDR2 YYEEEE. The CDR3 is made up of 14 amino acids. The source of the sample is a study of blood T cell repertoires in COVID-19. Measured with immunoSEQ multiplex PCR; TCRdb has only the in-frame clones, and not every one. The sample records 200,000 to 250,000 clones, around nine tenths being singletons. This clonotype was sampled from a man in his sixties who had recovered from COVID-19. This chain links TRBV5-6 with TRBJ1-6; 8 bases are a match to TRBD1. The sequenced sample was peripheral blood. The CDR3 loop is CASRRTGIGSPLHF. The CDR3 DNA reads TGTGCCAGCAGGAGGACAGGGATAGGATCACCCCTCCACTTT.